This TCR beta chain was retrieved from a study of blood T cell repertoires in COVID-19. Study-level information: Samples taken during acute and convalescent COVID-19 were collected in the United States, Italy and Spain.

Profiled with immunoSEQ multiplex PCR; TCRdb holds only in-frame clones, not every one. The sample yields about 100,000 clones, approximately 81% seen once. Losses at the gene ends were 1 base for V and 8 bases for J; bases not matched to a gene: 4. Germline V gene lookup returns CDR1 LNHNV and CDR2 YYDKDF (reference sequence). The length of the CDR3 is 14 residues. The clonotype comes from a human donor in a cohort sampled during active COVID-19. The V and J genes are TRBV15 and TRBJ1-3; 8 bases fit TRBD1. Sequenced: peripheral blood. CDR3 bases: TGTGCCACCAGCAGAGCCGGACAGGGTGACACCATATATTTT. It encodes CATSRAGQGDTIYF.